This T cell receptor (beta chain) was captured in a study of OX40 agonist ivuxolimab in advanced cancers. Overall study context: The dose-escalation cohort had hepatocellular carcinoma, melanoma, renal cell or head and neck cancer. Three individuals attained partial responses, comprising one hepatocellular carcinoma case and two cutaneous melanoma cases.

The table came from immunoSEQ multiplex PCR; TCRdb's copy has only in-frame clones and leaves some out. The sample has tens of thousands of clones; roughly 77% are singletons. Looked up from germline, CDR1 is KGHSH and CDR2 is LQKENI. There are 16 residues in the CDR3. V was shortened by 3 bases and J by 3 bases, with 14 bases between the two germline ends. Blood draws occurred at baseline, cycle 4 day 1, and cycle 7 day 1. The J gene is TRBJ2-2, the V gene TRBV18; perhaps TRBD1 as D (6 bases). The source was CD4+ or CD8+ T cells sorted from blood, collected in a trial of the OX40 agonist ivuxolimab. This receptor was identified in an adult with an advanced solid tumor such as melanoma, head and neck, liver or kidney cancer. The CDR3 DNA reads as TGTGCCAGCTCACCTTCAGGGGAAGTTGACACCGGGGAGCTGTTTTTT. It is translated as CASSPSGEVDTGELFF.